Included here is one T cell receptor beta chain sequence, with context. These data come from a study of blood T cells in healthy people across ages. The V end lost 2 bases, the J end lost 4 bases, and 5 bases lay between the germline ends. Germline V CDR1 and CDR2: GTSNPN, SVGIG (reference sequence). CDR3 size: 11 residues. Through a sample-barcoded 5' primer and a J-beta primer mix, a second PCR was run for roughly 7 to 11 cycles. One entry per CDR3 protein, called by TCRdb with MiXCR from the 5' RACE reads. This sample has about 830,000 distinct CDR3 sequences; over 45% occur once, and the top ten carry 22%.

The clonotype originates from a young man in good health. The rearrangement links TRBV30 to TRBJ1-2; D is undetermined. Sequenced: blood. The CDR3 sequence: CAWSPVYGYTF. CDR3 DNA sequence: TGTGCCTGGAGTCCAGTCTATGGCTACACCTTC.